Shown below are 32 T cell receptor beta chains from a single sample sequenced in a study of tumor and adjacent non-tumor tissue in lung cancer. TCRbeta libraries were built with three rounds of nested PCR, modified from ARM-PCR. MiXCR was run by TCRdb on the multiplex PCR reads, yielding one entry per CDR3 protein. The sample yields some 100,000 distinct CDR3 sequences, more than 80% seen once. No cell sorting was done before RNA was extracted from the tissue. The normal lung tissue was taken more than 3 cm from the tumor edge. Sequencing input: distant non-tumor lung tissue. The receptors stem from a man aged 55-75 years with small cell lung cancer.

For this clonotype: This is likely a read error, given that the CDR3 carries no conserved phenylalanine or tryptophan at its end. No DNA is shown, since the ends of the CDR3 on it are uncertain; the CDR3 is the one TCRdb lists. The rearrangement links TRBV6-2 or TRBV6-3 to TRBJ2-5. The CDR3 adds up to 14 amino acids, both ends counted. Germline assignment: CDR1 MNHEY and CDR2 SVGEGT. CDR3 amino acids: CASSYSGDPETHYY.

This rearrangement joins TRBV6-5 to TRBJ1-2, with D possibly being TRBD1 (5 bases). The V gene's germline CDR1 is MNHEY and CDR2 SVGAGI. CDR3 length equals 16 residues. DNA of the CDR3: TGTCCCATCAGTTATTCAGTAGGGGTTGGGGGCTATGGCTACACCTTC. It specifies CPISYSVGVGGYGYTF.

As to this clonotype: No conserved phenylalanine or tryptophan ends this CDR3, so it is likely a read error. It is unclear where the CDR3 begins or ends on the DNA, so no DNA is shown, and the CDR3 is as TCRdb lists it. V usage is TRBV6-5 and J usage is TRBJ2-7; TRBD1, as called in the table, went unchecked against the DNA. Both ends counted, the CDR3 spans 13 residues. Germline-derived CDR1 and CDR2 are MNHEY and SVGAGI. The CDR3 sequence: CASSYSNQGEVYI.

The CDR3 spells CASSLDLRANTGWLFF. The CDR3, as DNA: TGTGCCAGCAGCCTTGATCTGAGGGCCAACACCGGGTGGCTGTTTTTT. The chain carries TRBV4-2 and TRBJ2-2; weak D call: TRBD2 (5 bases). The CDR3 runs 16 residues. The germline V gene has CDR1 LGHNA and CDR2 YNFKEQ. Trimming shortened V by 4 bases and J by 13 bases, and 25 bases separated the two germline ends.

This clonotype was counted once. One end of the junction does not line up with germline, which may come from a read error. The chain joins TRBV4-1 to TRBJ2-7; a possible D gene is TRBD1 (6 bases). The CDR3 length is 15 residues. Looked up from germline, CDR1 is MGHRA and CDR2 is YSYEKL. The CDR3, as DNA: TGTGCCAGCAGCCAAGGGGGAGTCCCGGTCTACGAGCAGTACTTC. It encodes CASSQGGVPVYEQYF.

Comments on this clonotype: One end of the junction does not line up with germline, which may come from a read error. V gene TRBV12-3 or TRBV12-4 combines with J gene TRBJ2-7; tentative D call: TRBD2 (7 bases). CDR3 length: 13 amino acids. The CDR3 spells CVSSPWGGYEQHF. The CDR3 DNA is TGTGTCAGCAGCCCGTGGGGGGGCTACGAGCAGCACTTC.

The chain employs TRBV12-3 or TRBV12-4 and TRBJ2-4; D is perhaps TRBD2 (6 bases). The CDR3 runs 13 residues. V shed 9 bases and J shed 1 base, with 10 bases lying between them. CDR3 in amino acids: CASSRGAKNIQYF. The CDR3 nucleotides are TGTGCCAGTAGTCGGGGGGCCAAAAACATTCAGTACTTC.

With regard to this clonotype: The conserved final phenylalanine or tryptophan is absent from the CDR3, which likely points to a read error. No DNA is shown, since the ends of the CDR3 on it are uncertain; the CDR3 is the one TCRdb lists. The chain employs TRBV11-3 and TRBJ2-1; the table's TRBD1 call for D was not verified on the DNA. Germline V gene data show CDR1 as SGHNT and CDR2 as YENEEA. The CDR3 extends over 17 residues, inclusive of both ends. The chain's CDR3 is CASSSLGGGVSYNEEFI.

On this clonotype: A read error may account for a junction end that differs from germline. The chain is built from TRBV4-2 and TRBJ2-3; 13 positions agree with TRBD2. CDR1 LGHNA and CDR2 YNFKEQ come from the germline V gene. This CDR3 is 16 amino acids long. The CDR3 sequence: CVSSQHRTSGSDTQYF. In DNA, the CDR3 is TGTGTCAGCAGCCAACATAGGACTAGCGGGAGCGATACGCAGTATTTT.

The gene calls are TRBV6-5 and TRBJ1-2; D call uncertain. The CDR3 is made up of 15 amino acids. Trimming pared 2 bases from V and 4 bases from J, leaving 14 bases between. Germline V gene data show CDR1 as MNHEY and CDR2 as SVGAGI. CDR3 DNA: TGTGCCAGCAGTTACAATGACGGCAATGCCTATGGCTACACCTTC. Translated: CASSYNDGNAYGYTF.

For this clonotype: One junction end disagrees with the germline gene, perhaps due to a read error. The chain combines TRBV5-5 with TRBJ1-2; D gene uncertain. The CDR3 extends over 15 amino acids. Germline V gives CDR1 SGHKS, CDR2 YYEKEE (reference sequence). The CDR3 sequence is CASSRLGEGLEGYTF. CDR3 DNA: TGTGCTAGCAGCCGTCTCGGGGAAGGGTTGGAAGGCTACACCTTC.

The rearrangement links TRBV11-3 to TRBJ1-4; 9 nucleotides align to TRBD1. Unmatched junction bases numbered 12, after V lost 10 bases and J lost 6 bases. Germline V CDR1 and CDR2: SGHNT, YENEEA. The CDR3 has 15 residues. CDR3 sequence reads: CAIVSKGQGHEKLFF. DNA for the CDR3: TGTGCCATAGTATCTAAGGGACAGGGACATGAAAAACTGTTTTTT. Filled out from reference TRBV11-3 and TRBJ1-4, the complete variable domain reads EAGVVQSPRYKIIEKKQPVAFWCNPISGHNTLYWYLQNLGQGPELLIRYENEEAVDDSQLPKDRFSAERLKGVDSTLKIQPAELGDSAVYLCAIVSKGQGHEKLFFGSGTQLSVL.

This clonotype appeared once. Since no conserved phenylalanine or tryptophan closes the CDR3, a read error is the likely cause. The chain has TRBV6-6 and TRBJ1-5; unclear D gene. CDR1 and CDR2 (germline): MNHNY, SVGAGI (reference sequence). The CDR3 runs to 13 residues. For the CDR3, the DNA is TGTGCTAGCAGTTTTGGGTCCCAACAGCCCCAGCATCTT. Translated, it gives CASSFGSQQPQHL.

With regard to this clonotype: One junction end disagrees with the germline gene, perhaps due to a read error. CDR3 amino acids: CASSRTRESTEASF. The CDR3 DNA sequence: TGTGCCAGCAGTCGTACCAGGGAGAGCACTGAAGCTTCCTTT. The chain carries TRBV11-3 and TRBJ1-1, with D possibly matching TRBD1 (5 bases). Germline V gene data show CDR1 as SGHNT and CDR2 as YENEEA. The CDR3 totals 14 residues.

This chain's CDR3 is CPNTNLRGVQNEQFF. CDR3 sequence (DNA): TGTCCCAACACCAACCTTAGAGGAGTCCAAAATGAGCAGTTCTTC. The rearrangement uses TRBV6-2 or TRBV6-3 and TRBJ2-1; no clear D. There are 15 residues in the CDR3. CDR1 and CDR2 from the germline V gene are MNHEY and SVGEGT.

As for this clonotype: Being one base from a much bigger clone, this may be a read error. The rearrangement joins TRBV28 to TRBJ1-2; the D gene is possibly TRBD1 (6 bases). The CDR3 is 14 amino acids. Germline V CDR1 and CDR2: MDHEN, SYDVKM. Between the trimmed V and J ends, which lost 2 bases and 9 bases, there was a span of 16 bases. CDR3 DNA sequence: TGTGCCAGCAGTTTAATCCGCAGGGGAGGAAGCTACACCTTC. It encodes CASSLIRRGGSYTF.

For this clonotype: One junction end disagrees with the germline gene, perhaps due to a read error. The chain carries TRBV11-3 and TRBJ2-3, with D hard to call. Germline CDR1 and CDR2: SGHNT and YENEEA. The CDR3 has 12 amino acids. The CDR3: CTSSQPTDTQYF. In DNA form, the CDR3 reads TGTACCAGCAGCCAACCCACAGATACGCAGTATTTT.

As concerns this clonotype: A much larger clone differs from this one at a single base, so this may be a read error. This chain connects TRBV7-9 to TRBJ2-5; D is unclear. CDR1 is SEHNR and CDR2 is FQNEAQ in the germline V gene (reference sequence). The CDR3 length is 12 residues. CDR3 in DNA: TGTGCCAGCACTCCAGTGCAAGAGACCCAGCACTTC. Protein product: CASTPVQETQHF.

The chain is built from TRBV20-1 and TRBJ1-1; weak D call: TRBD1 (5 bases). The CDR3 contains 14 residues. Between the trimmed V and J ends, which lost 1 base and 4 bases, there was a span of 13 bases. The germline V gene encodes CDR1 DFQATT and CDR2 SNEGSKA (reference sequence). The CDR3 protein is CSARVIGGGTEAFF. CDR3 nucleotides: TGCAGTGCTAGAGTGATCGGGGGGGGCACTGAAGCTTTCTTT.

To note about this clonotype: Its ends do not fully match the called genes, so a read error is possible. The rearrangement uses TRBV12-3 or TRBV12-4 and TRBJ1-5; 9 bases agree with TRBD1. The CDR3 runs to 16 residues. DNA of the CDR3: TGTGCCAGCAATTTAGACTCCGGGACAGGGAATCGGCCCCAGCATTTT. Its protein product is CASNLDSGTGNRPQHF.

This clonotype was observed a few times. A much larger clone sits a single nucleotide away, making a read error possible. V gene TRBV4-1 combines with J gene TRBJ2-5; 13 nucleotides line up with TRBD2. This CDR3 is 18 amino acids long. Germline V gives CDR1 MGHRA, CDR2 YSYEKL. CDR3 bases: TGCGCCAGCAGCCAAGCTGTGGGGACTAGCGGGACCCAAGAGATCCAGTACTTC. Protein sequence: CASSQAVGTSGTQEIQYF.

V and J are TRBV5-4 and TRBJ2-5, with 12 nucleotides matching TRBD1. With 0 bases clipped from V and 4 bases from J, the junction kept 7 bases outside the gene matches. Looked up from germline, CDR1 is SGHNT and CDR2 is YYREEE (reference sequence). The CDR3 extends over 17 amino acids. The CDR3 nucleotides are TGTGCCAGCAGCTTGGCATCGGGACAGGGGGCGACAGAGACCCAGTACTTC. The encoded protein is CASSLASGQGATETQYF.

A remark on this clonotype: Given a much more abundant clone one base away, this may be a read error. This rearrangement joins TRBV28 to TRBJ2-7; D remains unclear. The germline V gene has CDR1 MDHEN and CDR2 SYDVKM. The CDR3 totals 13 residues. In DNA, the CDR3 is TGTGACAGCAGTTTAGGGTCGTCCTACGAGCAGTACTTC. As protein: CDSSLGSSYEQYF.

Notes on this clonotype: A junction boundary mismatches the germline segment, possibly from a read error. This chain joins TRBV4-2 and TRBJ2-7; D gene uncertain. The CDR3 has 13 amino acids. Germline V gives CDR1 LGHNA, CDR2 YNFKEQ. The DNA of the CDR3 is TGTGCCAGCAGGCAAGATTCTTTCTACGAACAGTACTTC. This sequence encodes CASRQDSFYEQYF.

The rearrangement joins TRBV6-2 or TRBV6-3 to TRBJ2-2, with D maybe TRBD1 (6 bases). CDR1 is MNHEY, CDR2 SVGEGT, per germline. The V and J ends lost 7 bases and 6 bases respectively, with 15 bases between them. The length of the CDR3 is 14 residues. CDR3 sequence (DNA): TGTGCCAGCATAGCTTTAGGGGGAGCCGGGGAGCTGTTTTTT. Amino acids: CASIALGGAGELFF.

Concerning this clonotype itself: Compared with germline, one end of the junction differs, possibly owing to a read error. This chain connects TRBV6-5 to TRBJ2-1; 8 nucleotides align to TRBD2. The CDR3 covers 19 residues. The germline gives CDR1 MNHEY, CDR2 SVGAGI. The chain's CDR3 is CASSCSYGAGVGSYNDQFF. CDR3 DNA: TGTGCCAGCAGTTGCTCCTATGGAGCGGGAGTGGGTTCCTACAATGACCAGTTCTTC.

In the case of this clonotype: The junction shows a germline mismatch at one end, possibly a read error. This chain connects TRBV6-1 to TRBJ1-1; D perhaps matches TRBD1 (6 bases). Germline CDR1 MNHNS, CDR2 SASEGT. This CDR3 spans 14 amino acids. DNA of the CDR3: TGTGCCAGTAGTGAATGGGGGGCGCGGGTGGAAGCTTTCTTT. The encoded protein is CASSEWGARVEAFF.

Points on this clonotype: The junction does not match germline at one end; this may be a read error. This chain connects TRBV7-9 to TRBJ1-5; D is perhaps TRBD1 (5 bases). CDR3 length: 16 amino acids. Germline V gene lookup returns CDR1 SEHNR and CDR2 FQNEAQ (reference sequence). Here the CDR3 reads CASSLETRGGNQSQHF. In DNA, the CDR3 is TGTGCCAGCAGCTTAGAGACAAGGGGTGGCAATCAGTCCCAGCATTTT.

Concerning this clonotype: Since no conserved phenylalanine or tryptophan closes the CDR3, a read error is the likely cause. DNA for the CDR3: TGTGCCAACAGCCCTAGGGACAGACAGCAGTTCTCC. Translated, it gives CANSPRDRQQFS. V usage is TRBV5-4 and J usage is TRBJ2-1, with 7 bases matching TRBD1. The germline V gene has CDR1 SGHNT and CDR2 YYREEE (reference sequence). The CDR3 runs 12 residues.

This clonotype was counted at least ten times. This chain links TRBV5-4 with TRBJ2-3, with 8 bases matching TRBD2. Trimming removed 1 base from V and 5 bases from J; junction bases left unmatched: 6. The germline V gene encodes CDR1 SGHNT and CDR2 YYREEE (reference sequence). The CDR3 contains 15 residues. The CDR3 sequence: CASSLKREGGDTQYF. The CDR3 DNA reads TGTGCCAGCAGCTTGAAACGGGAGGGAGGAGATACGCAGTATTTT. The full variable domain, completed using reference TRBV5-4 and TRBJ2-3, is ETGVTQSPTHLIKTRGQQVTLRCSSQSGHNTVSWYQQALGQGPQFIFQYYREEENGRGNFPPRFSGLQFPNYSSELNVNALELDDSALYLCASSLKREGGDTQYFGPGTRLTVL.

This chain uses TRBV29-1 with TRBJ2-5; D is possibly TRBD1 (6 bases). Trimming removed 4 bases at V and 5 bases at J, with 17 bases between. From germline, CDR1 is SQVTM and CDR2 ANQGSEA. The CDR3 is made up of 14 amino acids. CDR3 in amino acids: CSVALRSGGETQYF. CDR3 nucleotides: TGCAGCGTTGCATTACGATCTGGGGGCGAGACCCAGTACTTC.

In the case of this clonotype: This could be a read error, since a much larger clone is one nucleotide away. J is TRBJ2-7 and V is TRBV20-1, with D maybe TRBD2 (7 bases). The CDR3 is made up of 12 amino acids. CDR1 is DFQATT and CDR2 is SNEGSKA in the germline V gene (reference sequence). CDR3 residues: CSARGAEYELYF. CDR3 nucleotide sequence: TGCAGTGCTCGGGGGGCTGAATACGAGCTGTACTTC.